This TCR beta chain was sequenced during a study of T cells after yellow fever vaccination. The germline V gene has CDR1 SGHRS and CDR2 YFSETQ. The length of the CDR3 is 15 residues. Trimming at V came to 0 bases and at J to 3 bases, leaving 5 bases not matched to a gene. Study-level findings and limits: Reappearance after the booster was observed for most primary-vaccination clones (96% CD4, about 90% CD8).

This clonotype was detected ten times or more. Its specificity is not known. Template-switching 5'RACE yielded the TCR cDNA; a universal primer site and UMIs were added in the process. TCRdb used MiXCR to reprocess the 5' RACE reads, holding one entry per CDR3 protein. The repertoire holds approximately 120,000 distinct CDR3 sequences, with roughly 6.7% as singletons. This receptor was taken from a man aged 18-30 years who received the YFV17D yellow fever vaccine. This specimen consisted of CD4+ T cells sorted from PBMCs, obtained 10 days after the first yellow fever vaccination. The genes are TRBV5-1 and TRBJ2-5, with TRBD1 matching 7 bases. The CDR3 nucleotides read TGCGCCAGCAGCTTGGGACGAACAGGGGAAGAGACCCAGTACTTC. Encoded protein: CASSLGRTGEETQYF.